A single sample is the source of the 11 T cell receptor beta chains below, sequenced in a study of T cell clonality in common variable immunodeficiency (dated by TCRdb to the mid-2010s). The library was obtained by the immunoSEQ multiplex PCR assay. In TCRdb, the immuneACCESS table is reduced to in-frame sequences with V and J assigned. These tables do not hold every clone; where another copy was compared, an unresolved V gene accounts for under half, and the others remain unexplained. Listed for this sample are around 45,000 clones, none observed only a single time. The top ten constitute approximately 5.9% of the sample. Sequenced material: peripheral blood mononuclear cells. These receptors were taken from a person aged 18 to 70 in good health.

The CDR3 DNA, read in part, is TGCGCCAGCAGCTCCCGGGACAGGGGGCTTCATGGC. This translates into CASSSRDRGLHG. The full CDR3 protein reads CASSSRDRGLHGYTF. V usage is TRBV10-2 and J usage is TRBJ1-2, with 12 bases fitting TRBD1. The CDR3 goes on 3 residues after the read ends, and that part is filled in from the germline J gene. CDR1 and CDR2 (germline): WSHSY, SAAADI. V lost 6 bases and J lost 6; bases outside the gene matches: 8. The CDR3 is 15 residues long.

This clone has a count of ten or more. The read stops 3 residues short of the end of the CDR3; the missing end is completed from the germline J gene. This chain uses TRBV29-1 with TRBJ1-2, with TRBD1 identical over 8 bases. This CDR3 has 10 amino acids. The germline gives CDR1 SQVTM, CDR2 ANQGSEA. The sequenced part of the CDR3 DNA is TGCAGCGTTGACGACAGGGGA. Amino acid sequence: CSVDDRG. The full CDR3 protein is CSVDDRGYTF.

This clone was found many times. The read ends 3 residues shy of where the CDR3 ends; the end is completed using the germline J gene. The rearrangement links TRBV3-1 (or the pseudogene TRBV3-2) to TRBJ2-6; weak D call: TRBD2 (5 bases). V dropped 6 bases and J dropped 0 bases, with 18 bases sitting between them. The germline gives CDR1 LGHDT, CDR2 YNNKEL (reference sequence). This CDR3 is built from 18 residues. The part of the CDR3 DNA that was read is TGTGCCAGCAGACGCGGACGGGGATTCTACTCTGGGGCCAACGTC. Translating gives CASRRGRGFYSGANV. The full CDR3 protein reads CASRRGRGFYSGANVLTF.

This clone was seen at least ten times. CDR3 sequence: CASSLEGYSNQPQHF. CDR3 DNA (partial): TGTGCCAGCAGCTTAGAGGGGTATAGCAATCAGCCC. The gene calls are TRBV7-9 and TRBJ1-5; D may be TRBD1 (5 bases). The read ends 3 residues before the CDR3 terminus; that terminus is restored from the germline J gene. There are 15 residues in the CDR3. V lost 1 base, J lost 0 bases, and 7 bases lay in between. Germline values: CDR1 SEHNR, CDR2 FQNEAQ (reference sequence).

This clone appeared many times. The CDR3 end is not reached by the read, which stops 3 residues before it; the germline J gene fills it in. The rearrangement links TRBV7-6 to TRBJ1-4, with a tentative D call TRBD1 (5 bases). This CDR3 has 14 amino acids. Looked up from germline, CDR1 is SGHVS and CDR2 is FNYEAQ. The ends were cut back, 3 bases at V and 5 bases at J, with 10 bases in the middle. The CDR3 bases that were read are TGTGCCAGCAGCTTGCAGGGCTACAATGAAAAA. It translates to CASSLQGYNEK. The entire CDR3 is CASSLQGYNEKLFF.

This clone was detected many times. The observed sequence ends 3 residues before the CDR3 terminus, with the missing tail filled in from the germline J gene. V usage is TRBV6-2 or TRBV6-3 and J usage is TRBJ1-1; 8 nucleotides align to TRBD1. This CDR3 is built from 13 residues. The V and J ends lost 6 bases and 5 bases, in that order; junction bases with no gene match: 5. Per the germline V gene, CDR1 is MNHEY and CDR2 is SVGEGT. CDR3 DNA, as far as it was read: TGTGCCAGCAGGAAACAGGGGGGTACTGAA. Translating it yields CASRKQGGTE. In full, the CDR3 reads CASRKQGGTEAFF.

This clone was observed at least ten times. The read terminates 3 residues ahead of where the CDR3 ends, so the germline J gene completes it. The J gene is TRBJ2-7, the V gene TRBV20-1; 7 bases line up with TRBD1. Trimming at V came to 6 bases and at J to 2 bases, leaving 13 bases not matched to a gene. This CDR3 comprises 15 residues. Germline CDR1 DFQATT, CDR2 SNEGSKA (reference sequence). The sequenced CDR3 bases are TGCAGTGCCCCGGTTGGGACAGCTCAAACCTACGAG. Translated, it gives CSAPVGTAQTYE. In full, the CDR3 reads CSAPVGTAQTYEQYF.

This clone was seen at least ten times. With the read ending 3 residues before the CDR3 end, the germline J gene is used to fill in that end. The chain is built from TRBV5-4 and TRBJ1-2; 9 nucleotides agree with TRBD1. CDR1 is SGHNT, CDR2 YYREEE, per germline (reference sequence). The CDR3 runs 13 residues. CDR3 bases read: TGTGCCAGCAGCTTGAACAGGGGGCACGGC. Translation gives CASSLNRGHG. In full, the CDR3 reads CASSLNRGHGYTF.

This clone appeared many times. The read stops 3 residues short of the end of the CDR3; the missing end is completed from the germline J gene. The chain recombines TRBV20-1 with TRBJ2-2, with 10 bases lining up with TRBD1. The CDR3 consists of 16 residues. The germline V gene encodes CDR1 DFQATT and CDR2 SNEGSKA (reference sequence). The J segment lost 7 bases and the V segment lost 5 bases, leaving 13 bases of the junction unmatched. The CDR3 here is CSAYLDRGLSDGELFF. The CDR3 bases that were read are TGCAGTGCTTACCTCGACAGGGGGCTGTCGGACGGGGAG.

This clone was observed many times. The CDR3 is cut off 3 residues early in the read; its end comes from the germline J gene. The chain carries TRBV19 and TRBJ2-5, with TRBD2 as a possible D gene (6 bases). The V end was cut by 9 bases, the J end by 4 bases, with 12 bases between. CDR1 is LNHDA and CDR2 is SQIVND in the germline V gene (reference sequence). There are 12 residues in the CDR3. The CDR3 loop is CASPTGVETQYF. The sequenced part of the CDR3 DNA is TGTGCCAGCCCGACGGGGGTAGAGACC.

Ten or more counts support this clone. The read ends 3 residues before the CDR3 terminus; that terminus is restored from the germline J gene. The rearrangement links TRBV6-1 to TRBJ1-2, with 12 bases aligning to TRBD1. The trim removed 2 bases at V and 0 bases at J, leaving 4 bases unmatched. The germline V gene encodes CDR1 MNHNS and CDR2 SASEGT. The CDR3 is 17 residues long. This CDR3 reads CASSERDRGRPNYGYTF. The DNA read from the CDR3 is TGTGCCAGCAGTGAAAGGGACAGGGGGCGGCCTAACTATGGC.